The clone carrying this T cell receptor beta chain has only one observation. Study processing details: Amplification with reference gene primers provided the estimates of nucleated cell counts. Repertoires were generated with immunoSEQ multiplex PCR, while TCRdb's copy carries only in-frame clones and drops some. That table supplies the V and J calls and clone size; D and trimming were determined from the DNA. The sample carries over 100,000 clones, around nine tenths recorded once. CDR3 length equals 14 residues. The germline CDR1 and CDR2 sequences are ENHRY and SYGVKD. Trimming left V 5 bases short and J 3 bases short, with 10 bases between. This entry comes from a study of blood T cell repertoires in COVID-19. The Seattle patients joined while their infection was active and were tracked longitudinally afterward.

V is TRBV10-3 and J is TRBJ1-4; D perhaps matches TRBD1 (5 bases). Source material: peripheral blood. The TCR sequence derives from a man between 60 and 75 years old with COVID-19, enrolled during active disease. CDR3 protein: CAISPGGANEKLFF. The CDR3 DNA is TGTGCCATCAGTCCGGGGGGTGCTAATGAAAAACTGTTTTTT.